The next 27 T cell receptor beta chains were all read from a single sample in a study of human T cells and chemical hapten exposure. TCRdb re-analysed the RACE reads in MiXCR, keeping a single row per CDR3 protein. The sample carries over 130,000 distinct CDR3 sequences, 12% recorded once. Regarding time point: patch test 2, 6 weeks after DPC sensitization. Treatment: therapeutic diphenylcyclopropenone sensitization with weekly scalp DPC. The source material was whole blood, sampled in connection with sensitization to the hapten diphenylcyclopropenone (DPC). Receptor source: a woman in her forties or fifties with alopecia areata. Some clones in this sample may be carry-over from other donors' samples.

This clonotype has a handful of counts. J is TRBJ2-3 and V is TRBV29-1; 10 nucleotides match TRBD2. The CDR3 contains 16 residues. The junction had 11 bases not matched to a gene; V was cut back by 7 bases and J by 1 base. Germline V lookup: CDR1 SQVTM, CDR2 ANQGSEA. CDR3: CSDSSTGTSGTDTQYF. CDR3 in DNA: TGCAGCGATTCATCCACCGGGACTAGCGGCACAGATACGCAGTATTTT.

This chain uses TRBV11-2 with TRBJ1-1; possible D gene TRBD1, 5 bases. The germline V gene has CDR1 SGHAT and CDR2 FQNNGV. Trimming shortened V by 2 bases and J by 2 bases, and 9 bases separated the two germline ends. CDR3 size: 14 residues. The CDR3 loop reads CASSLLGANTEAFF. The CDR3 nucleotides are TGTGCCAGCAGCTTATTAGGGGCCAACACTGAAGCTTTCTTT.

This clonotype has only a few counts. The rearrangement joins TRBV29-1 to TRBJ1-5, with D possibly TRBD1 on 5 matching bases. Germline V CDR1 and CDR2: SQVTM, ANQGSEA. V was cut by 7 bases and J by 0 bases, with 10 bases left in between. The CDR3 is made up of 13 amino acids. The CDR3 DNA reads TGCAGCGCCTGCCAGGGTAGCAATCAGCCCCAGCATTTT. Translation: CSACQGSNQPQHF. The whole variable domain, remainder taken from reference TRBV29-1 and TRBJ1-5, is SAVISQKPSRDICQRGTSLTIQCQVDSQVTMMFWYRQQPGQSLTLIATANQGSEATYESGFVIDKFPISRPNLTFSTLTVSNMSPEDSSIYLCSACQGSNQPQHFGDGTRLSIL.

Points on this clonotype: A read error may account for a junction end that differs from germline. The gene calls are TRBV18 and TRBJ2-6; D is possibly TRBD2 (6 bases). CDR3 length: 16 amino acids. Germline loops: CDR1 KGHSH, CDR2 LQKENI. CDR3: CASSGGRSSGANVLIF. The CDR3 DNA is TGTGCCAGCTCGGGGGGACGCAGCTCTGGGGCCAACGTCCTGATTTTC.

V and J are TRBV28 and TRBJ2-7; D is perhaps TRBD2 (6 bases). The CDR3 runs 12 residues. Germline CDR1 is MDHEN and CDR2 is SYDVKM. V was pared by 5 bases and J by 6 bases, with 11 bases between. CDR3 coding DNA: TGTGCCAGCAGTGGGACTCTGAGCGAGCAGTACTTC. Protein: CASSGTLSEQYF.

V and J are TRBV3-1 and TRBJ2-7; D is perhaps TRBD1 or TRBD2 (5 bases each). Between the trimmed V and J ends, which lost 3 bases and 6 bases, there was a span of 21 bases. CDR1 and CDR2 (germline): LGHDT, YNNKEL (reference sequence). There are 16 residues in the CDR3. Here the CDR3 DNA reads TGTGCCAGCAGCCAGCTCCGGGACCTTTTTTCATCCGAGCAGTACTTC. Amino acid sequence: CASSQLRDLFSSEQYF.

The CDR3 here is CASSLRPGNIYEQYF. For the CDR3, the DNA is TGTGCCAGCAGCTTAAGGCCCGGGAATATCTACGAGCAGTACTTC. The chain recombines TRBV11-2 with TRBJ2-7; D perhaps matches TRBD2 (5 bases). Trimming left V 2 bases short and J 3 bases short, with 14 bases between. The CDR3 has 15 residues. Looked up from germline, CDR1 is SGHAT and CDR2 is FQNNGV.

This clonotype was counted only a few times. V is TRBV6-1 and J is TRBJ2-5, with D unresolved. The CDR3 is made up of 12 amino acids. The V and J ends lost 4 bases and 6 bases respectively, with 9 bases between them. Germline CDR1 and CDR2: MNHNS and SASEGT. CDR3 sequence (DNA): TGTGCCAGCAGTGCCTCAAGGAAGACCCAGTACTTC. Protein sequence: CASSASRKTQYF.

The gene calls are TRBV2 and TRBJ2-3; TRBD2 matches 13 bases. CDR3 length: 18 amino acids. Germline V gene sequence: CDR1 SNHLY, CDR2 FYNNEI. With V trimmed by 6 bases and J by 2 bases, 11 bases remained unmatched. CDR3 nucleotide sequence: TGTGCCAGCAGGAGGAGTGGACTAGCGGGAGCGTCCACAGATACGCAGTATTTT. This codes for CASRRSGLAGASTDTQYF.

This clonotype was detected a few times. The rearrangement joins TRBV7-3 to TRBJ1-1; 8 bases agree with TRBD1. This CDR3 region has 14 residues. CDR1 is SGHTA, CDR2 FQGTGA, per germline. V was pared by 4 bases and J by 3 bases, with 4 bases of the junction left unmatched. CDR3 DNA: TGTGCCAGCAGCTCTCAGGGGGCACACACTGAAGCTTTCTTT. Translated: CASSSQGAHTEAFF.

This clonotype was counted only a few times. The rearrangement joins TRBV7-2 to TRBJ2-4; no firm D call. Germline V gene data show CDR1 as SGHTA and CDR2 as FQGNSA. Trimming pared 5 bases from V and 8 bases from J, leaving 10 bases between. The CDR3 is 12 amino acids. CDR3 protein: CASSPRQDIQYF. The DNA of the CDR3 is TGTGCCAGCAGCCCTCGTCAGGACATTCAGTACTTC.

This clonotype was detected only a few times. The junction differs from germline at one of its ends, possibly a read error. The rearrangement links TRBV7-9 to TRBJ2-7, with TRBD2 identical over 11 bases. The CDR3 totals 14 residues. Germline V CDR1 and CDR2: SEHNR, FQNEAQ (reference sequence). CDR3 bases: TGTGCCAGCAGCCTAGCGGGAGGAGTGTACGAGCAGTACTTC. It specifies CASSLAGGVYEQYF.

There are a few counts of this clonotype. The chain employs TRBV29-1 and TRBJ2-1; unclear D gene. The CDR3 has 12 residues. Between the trimmed V and J ends, which lost 7 bases and 7 bases, there was a span of 14 bases. Germline values: CDR1 SQVTM, CDR2 ANQGSEA. The DNA of the CDR3 is TGCAGCGCCTCAGCGACGGGTAATGAGCAGTTCTTC. Protein: CSASATGNEQFF.

This clonotype was picked up a small number of times. CDR3 in amino acids: CSGRNTEAFF. CDR3 DNA: TGCAGCGGGAGGAACACTGAAGCTTTCTTT. V and J are TRBV29-1 and TRBJ1-1; D call uncertain. The germline V gene has CDR1 SQVTM and CDR2 ANQGSEA. This CDR3 spans 10 amino acids. The V and J ends lost 7 bases and 1 base respectively, with 4 bases between them.

This clonotype was seen many times. The V and J genes are TRBV6-6 and TRBJ2-7; 10 bases fit TRBD1. Looked up from germline, CDR1 is MNHNY and CDR2 is SVGAGI (reference sequence). V gave up 7 bases and J gave up 3 bases; unmatched junction bases: 6. The CDR3 spans 14 residues. As DNA, the CDR3 is TGTGCCAGCAAGGGACAGGGGTATAACTACGAGCAGTACTTC. Its translation: CASKGQGYNYEQYF.

The chain carries TRBV6-5 and TRBJ1-5, with no clear D. Trimming took off 2 bases at V and 1 base at J, with 9 bases between the two ends. The CDR3 spans 15 residues. Germline V gives CDR1 MNHEY, CDR2 SVGAGI. The CDR3 coding sequence is TGTGCCAGCAGTTACCGGTCTGGGAGCAATCAGCCCCAGCATTTT. Translation: CASSYRSGSNQPQHF.

The chain's CDR3 is CASSEYSGSAYEQYF. The CDR3 DNA is TGTGCCAGCAGTGAATATAGCGGGAGTGCGTACGAGCAGTACTTC. The rearrangement joins TRBV2 to TRBJ2-7, with 9 bases lining up with TRBD2. Germline CDR1 SNHLY, CDR2 FYNNEI. Unmatched junction bases numbered 6, after V lost 2 bases and J lost 4 bases. There are 15 residues in the CDR3.

This clonotype was seen repeatedly, ten times or more. The chain couples TRBV28 to TRBJ1-2, with a tentative D call TRBD1 (5 bases). Germline CDR1 is MDHEN and CDR2 is SYDVKM. With 1 base removed from V and 2 bases from J, the gap between germline ends came to 11 bases. This CDR3 has 15 amino acids. The CDR3 spells CASSLLRRDNYGYTF. For the CDR3, the DNA is TGTGCCAGCAGTTTATTGCGTCGGGACAACTATGGCTACACCTTC.

This clonotype was found a few times. This chain uses TRBV6-5 with TRBJ2-7, with TRBD1 as a possible D gene (6 bases). This CDR3 is 16 amino acids long. Germline V gene lookup returns CDR1 MNHEY and CDR2 SVGAGI. V was cut by 6 bases and J by 2 bases, with 20 bases left in between. CDR3 region: CASRRNNRVLTYEQYF. The CDR3 DNA follows: TGTGCCAGCAGACGAAACAACAGGGTCTTAACCTACGAGCAGTACTTC.

This clonotype has a handful of counts. The V and J genes are TRBV29-1 and TRBJ1-3; D is possibly TRBD1 (6 bases). The CDR3 spans 13 residues. The germline V and J ends were trimmed by 7 bases and 0 bases, with 10 bases remaining between them. CDR1 SQVTM and CDR2 ANQGSEA come from the germline V gene. The CDR3 reads CSGQVTSGNTIYF. The CDR3 DNA reads as TGCAGCGGACAGGTAACCTCTGGAAACACCATATATTTT.

This clonotype was seen a handful of times. J is TRBJ2-2 and V is TRBV5-4; D gene unclear. This CDR3 comprises 13 residues. Between the trimmed V and J ends, which lost 3 bases and 6 bases, there was a span of 9 bases. Germline CDR1 is SGHNT and CDR2 is YYREEE (reference sequence). DNA of the CDR3: TGTGCCAGCAGCTCCCCCGTAGCCGGGGAGCTGTTTTTT. Amino acids: CASSSPVAGELFF. Full variable domain (remainder filled in from reference TRBV5-4 and TRBJ2-2): ETGVTQSPTHLIKTRGQQVTLRCSSQSGHNTVSWYQQALGQGPQFIFQYYREEENGRGNFPPRFSGLQFPNYSSELNVNALELDDSALYLCASSSPVAGELFFGEGSRLTVL.

V is TRBV7-3 and J is TRBJ2-3, with D perhaps being TRBD1 or TRBD2 (5 bases each). The CDR3 is made up of 15 amino acids. Deletions cut 2 bases from V and 2 bases from J, with 11 bases between. Germline CDR1 reads SGHTA; CDR2 reads FQGTGA. CDR3 in DNA: TGTGCCAGCAGCTTACGGGGCGGGCCCACAGATACGCAGTATTTT. As protein: CASSLRGGPTDTQYF.

The rearrangement uses TRBV7-9 and TRBJ1-1, with TRBD1 matching 10 bases. This CDR3 has 15 amino acids. J was trimmed by 4 bases and V by 5 bases; bases with no gene match: 7. Germline CDR1 is SEHNR and CDR2 is FQNEAQ (reference sequence). CDR3 nucleotide sequence: TGTGCCAGCAGCATCTATGGACAGGGGGGCACTGAAGCTTTCTTT. Translation: CASSIYGQGGTEAFF. The full variable domain, rest sourced from reference TRBV7-9 and TRBJ1-1, is DTGVSQNPRHKITKRGQNVTFRCDPISEHNRLYWYRQTLGQGPEFLTYFQNEAQLEKSRLLSDRFSAERPKGSFSTLEIQRTEQGDSAMYLCASSIYGQGGTEAFFGQGTRLTVV.

This clonotype was recorded at least ten times. The chain links TRBV12-5 to TRBJ2-1; TRBD2 matches 15 bases. Germline CDR1 LGHNT, CDR2 FRNRAP. CDR3 length equals 17 residues. V was clipped by 3 bases and J by 2 bases; unmatched bases: 2. The CDR3 DNA sequence: TGTGCTAGTGGTTTCCGGACTAGCGGGAGGGCCTACAATGAGCAGTTCTTC. Amino acids: CASGFRTSGRAYNEQFF.

This clonotype was counted at least ten times. The chain joins TRBV6-6 to TRBJ2-7; 10 nucleotides line up with TRBD1. Trimming removed 4 bases from V and 7 bases from J; junction bases left unmatched: 7. The germline gives CDR1 MNHNY, CDR2 SVGAGI (reference sequence). This CDR3 spans 14 amino acids. The CDR3 DNA is TGTGCCAGCAGTTCCCGGGACAGGGGTCGGGAGCAGTACTTC. It encodes CASSSRDRGREQYF.

This chain links TRBV4-3 with TRBJ2-4; the D is unclear. V was shortened by 0 bases and J by 9 bases, with 15 bases between the two germline ends. Per germline, CDR1 LGHNA and CDR2 YSLEER. This CDR3 is 15 amino acids long. CDR3 DNA: TGCGCCAGCAGCCAAGAGGCCAATGGCGGTTTCATTCAGTACTTC. Protein sequence: CASSQEANGGFIQYF.

The sample holds many counts of this clonotype. The chain employs TRBV7-9 and TRBJ2-1, with D perhaps TRBD2 (6 bases). The CDR3 loop spans 15 amino acids. The V gene's germline CDR1 is SEHNR and CDR2 FQNEAQ (reference sequence). Between the trimmed V and J ends, which lost 2 bases and 5 bases, there was a span of 13 bases. CDR3 amino acids: CASSLPGLRNNEQFF. DNA for the CDR3: TGTGCCAGCAGCTTACCGGGACTGCGTAACAATGAGCAGTTCTTC.